Only a few counts were recorded for the clone carrying this T cell receptor (beta chain). Its specificity is unknown. 5'RACE, which relied on constant-segment primers, yielded TCR alpha and TCR beta cDNA libraries carrying sample barcodes and UMIs. TCRdb re-derived calls from the 5' RACE reads in MiXCR, one entry per CDR3 protein. The sample holds about 200,000 distinct CDR3 sequences, 9% to 10% seen once. This sample is part of a study of T-cell memory formation after mild COVID-19. Study-wide points: Clones that contracted clustered mainly in CM and EM if CD4+ and in EMRA if CD8+. Confirmation was lacking for SARS-CoV-2 specificity of second-wave clones that peaked on day 37.

The sequence came from a man aged 18 to 30 who had mild COVID-19 (a few samples of this study predate the infection). Cell type and time point are not known. The sequenced material came from PBMCs or a T cell subset sorted from them (not recorded which).

The CDR3 DNA reads TGCGCCAGCAGCTTGGGCTGGTCAGAGACCCAGTACTTC. Encoded protein: CASSLGWSETQYF. The chain joins TRBV5-1 to TRBJ2-5; D is unclear. From germline, CDR1 is SGHRS and CDR2 YFSETQ. Deletions cut 0 bases from V and 4 bases from J, with 7 bases between. CDR3 length: 13 residues. The variable domain in full, completed from reference TRBV5-1 and TRBJ2-5, reads KAGVTQTPRYLIKTRGQQVTLSCSPISGHRSVSWYQQTPGQGLQFLFEYFSETQRNKGNFPGRFSGRQFSNSRSEMNVSTLELGDSALYLCASSLGWSETQYFGPGTRLLVL.